What follows are 3 T cell receptor beta chains derived from one specimen sequenced in a study of cytomegalovirus exposure and HLA in healthy donors. The PCR ran on 60 Vbeta and 13 Jbeta primers. Sequencing used immunoSEQ multiplex PCR; TCRdb keeps in-frame clones, though not all of them. Among 97,000 or so clones listed, about 81% were seen once. Sample: PBMCs. These receptor sequences come from a middle-aged man in good health and CMV-seronegative.

The chain combines TRBV12-5 with TRBJ2-7; a possible D gene is TRBD2 (5 bases). This CDR3 has 12 residues. In germline, CDR1 is LGHNT, CDR2 FRNRAP. The V and J ends lost 1 base and 8 bases respectively, with 9 bases between them. CDR3 coding DNA: TGTGCTAGTGGTTTGGCCGCGGGTAAGCAGTACTTC. The encoded protein is CASGLAAGKQYF.

The V and J genes are TRBV27 and TRBJ2-5, with D maybe TRBD1 (6 bases). In germline, CDR1 is MNHEY, CDR2 SMNVEV (reference sequence). This CDR3 comprises 14 residues. Trimming pared 5 bases from V and 4 bases from J, leaving 14 bases between. CDR3 sequence: CASSRQDGGETQYF. The CDR3 bases are TGTGCCAGCAGTCGACAGGATGGTGGAGAGACCCAGTACTTC.

The chain is built from TRBV30 and TRBJ1-5; D unclear. The V end lost 2 bases, the J end lost 7 bases, and 9 bases lay between the germline ends. Germline CDR1 is GTSNPN and CDR2 is SVGIG (reference sequence). The CDR3 runs to 12 residues. The CDR3 DNA reads as TGTGCCTGGAGTCCCGGGGTCCAGCCCCAGCATTTT. This translates into CAWSPGVQPQHF.